Sequencing of this T cell receptor (beta chain) was carried out in a study of cytomegalovirus exposure and HLA in healthy donors. Both 60 Vbeta primers and 13 Jbeta primers went into the PCR. Sequencing used immunoSEQ multiplex PCR; TCRdb keeps in-frame clones, though not all of them. The profile shows tens of thousands of clones, roughly 79% of them singletons. The CDR3 has 16 amino acids. Germline V gives CDR1 SGHVS, CDR2 FNYEAQ. V shed 5 bases and J 1 base; nucleotides not matched to a gene: 10. This chain links TRBV7-6 with TRBJ1-1; 7 bases match TRBD1. The clonotype comes from a woman aged 25 to 39 in good health and CMV-seronegative. The sample comprised PBMCs. The CDR3 sequence is CASSPRQGGGNTEAFF. CDR3 DNA sequence: TGTGCCAGCAGCCCGAGGCAGGGGGGAGGGAACACTGAAGCTTTCTTT.